This is a list of T cell receptor beta chains from one sample in a study of control samples from healthy donors and cancer patients. Only in-frame clones appear in the TCRdb table, and some are missing; sequencing was by immunoSEQ multiplex PCR. The repertoire holds around 140,000 clones, about 91% seen once, with 3% to 4% in the top ten. The specimen was blood. The source of these receptors is a man aged 25-40 years in good health. The CDR3 runs from the conserved cysteine through the conserved F or W. A D gene is named only where the DNA matches it firmly. Expanded clones get a size class; other rows say once, few or many, or leave the size out.

J,length,D,V,size,CDR3,DNA
TRBJ1-5,12,-,TRBV6-6,-,CASSYGTEGQHF,TGTGCCAGCAGTTACGGCACGGAGGGGCAGCATTTT
TRBJ2-7,15,-,TRBV7-9,-,CASSLSVNSPYEQYF,TGTGCCAGCAGCTTATCTGTTAACAGCCCCTACGAGCAGTACTTC
TRBJ2-7,15,-,TRBV7-2,-,CASSFPTNFDYEQYF,TGTGCCAGCAGCTTTCCTACAAACTTTGACTACGAGCAGTACTTC
TRBJ2-7,15,TRBD2,TRBV5-1,-,CASSLGASGGAEQYF,TGCGCCAGCAGCTTGGGGGCTAGCGGGGGGGCGGAGCAGTACTTC
TRBJ2-7,13,-,TRBV11-2,-,CASSLGWTYEQYF,TGTGCCAGCAGCTTAGGATGGACCTACGAGCAGTACTTC
TRBJ1-1,14,-,TRBV6-2/TRBV6-3,-,CASSLQLRSTEAFF,TGTGCCAGCAGTTTACAGTTAAGGAGCACTGAAGCTTTCTTT
TRBJ1-2,11,-,TRBV6-6,-,CASSYGEGYTF,TGTGCCAGCAGTTACGGGGAGGGCTACACCTTC
TRBJ1-2,18,-,TRBV11-2,-,CASSLDLRRGPRGYGYTF,TGTGCCAGCAGCTTAGATCTCCGTAGGGGACCCCGGGGATATGGCTACACCTTC
TRBJ1-5,14,-,TRBV10-3,-,CAISEGKGNQPQHF,TGTGCCATCAGTGAAGGCAAGGGCAATCAGCCCCAGCATTTT
TRBJ2-3,16,TRBD2,TRBV14,-,CASRKTSGGYADTQYF,TGTGCCAGCAGAAAAACTAGCGGGGGTTACGCAGATACGCAGTATTTT
TRBJ1-2,15,-,TRBV6-5,-,CASSYSQEPGYGYTF,TGTGCCAGCAGTTACTCCCAGGAGCCAGGATATGGCTACACCTTC
TRBJ2-3,11,-,TRBV20-1,-,CSARWADTQYF,TGCAGTGCTAGATGGGCAGATACGCAGTATTTT
TRBJ1-4,17,-,TRBV5-1,-,CASSLAGTGRTNEKLFF,TGCGCCAGCAGCTTGGCCGGGACGGGAAGAACTAATGAAAAACTGTTTTTT
TRBJ1-6,15,-,TRBV28,-,CASSESQGYNSPLHF,TGTGCCAGCAGCGAATCACAGGGTTATAATTCACCCCTCCACTTT
TRBJ1-1,15,-,TRBV28,-,CASSFTRRSASEAFF,TGTGCCAGCAGTTTTACCCGCAGGAGCGCTTCGGAAGCTTTCTTT
TRBJ2-7,14,TRBD1,TRBV5-4,once,CASSRDRKTYEQYF,TGTGCCAGCAGCCGGGACAGAAAAACTTACGAGCAGTACTTC
TRBJ2-1,14,TRBD2,TRBV6-4,-,CASSEGGGADEQFF,TGTGCCAGCAGTGAAGGCGGGGGGGCCGATGAGCAGTTCTTC
TRBJ2-7,15,TRBD2,TRBV9,-,CASSASGTEFKEQYF,TGTGCCAGCAGCGCAAGCGGGACGGAGTTTAAGGAGCAGTACTTC
TRBJ1-2,15,-,TRBV30,-,CAWNPGGVKDYGYTF,TGTGCCTGGAACCCGGGGGGGGTTAAGGACTATGGCTACACCTTC
TRBJ2-7,12,-,TRBV12-3/TRBV12-4,-,CASSYQPYEQYF,TGTGCCAGCAGCTACCAACCCTACGAGCAGTACTTC
TRBJ2-3,15,-,TRBV5-1,-,CASSLALGSTDTQYF,TGCGCCAGCAGCTTGGCTCTAGGCAGCACAGATACGCAGTATTTT
TRBJ1-1,11,-,TRBV18,-,CASSVNTEAFF,TGTGCCAGCTCCGTGAACACTGAAGCTTTCTTT
TRBJ2-7,14,-,TRBV27,-,CASSNGRASYEQYF,TGTGCCAGCAGTAACGGACGGGCTTCCTACGAGCAGTACTTC
TRBJ2-2,19,TRBD2,TRBV12-5,-,CASGLVHGGGERGTGELFF,TGTGCTAGTGGTTTGGTACATGGCGGGGGGGAGCGGGGCACCGGGGAGCTGTTTTTT
TRBJ2-2,14,-,TRBV19,-,CASSILGNTGELFF,TGTGCCAGTAGTATTCTAGGGAACACCGGGGAGCTGTTTTTT
TRBJ1-5,13,-,TRBV28,few,CASSWMGGQPQHF,TGTGCCAGCAGTTGGATGGGTGGGCAGCCCCAGCATTTT
TRBJ1-5,14,TRBD1,TRBV3-1/TRBV3-2,-,CASSRGQGGGPQHF,TGTGCCAGCAGCCGGGGACAGGGGGGCGGGCCCCAGCATTTT
TRBJ1-2,13,-,TRBV27,-,CASSLTENYGYTF,TGTGCCAGCAGTTTGACGGAGAACTATGGCTACACCTTC
TRBJ1-1,13,-,TRBV5-4,-,CASTPGGAGEAFF,TGTGCCAGCACCCCTGGGGGAGCGGGGGAAGCTTTCTTT
TRBJ2-1,16,TRBD2,TRBV5-3,-,CARSATRGGSYNEQFF,TGTGCCAGAAGCGCGACGCGGGGGGGCTCCTACAATGAGCAGTTCTTC
TRBJ1-4,14,TRBD1,TRBV5-5,-,CASSSTGGSEKLFF,TGTGCCAGCAGCTCGACAGGGGGTAGTGAAAAACTGTTTTTT
TRBJ1-2,15,-,TRBV7-9,-,CASSPGRLGNYGYTF,TGTGCCAGCAGCCCCGGGCGCCTGGGGAACTATGGCTACACCTTC
TRBJ1-6,17,TRBD1,TRBV7-2,-,CASSLADSQGLGSPLHF,TGTGCCAGCAGCTTAGCAGATTCACAGGGGTTGGGTTCACCCCTCCACTTT
TRBJ2-3,19,TRBD2,TRBV30,-,CAWSLGASGGASSTDTQYF,TGTGCCTGGAGCCTCGGGGCTAGCGGGGGGGCTTCTAGCACAGATACGCAGTATTTT
TRBJ2-3,15,TRBD2,TRBV9,-,CASSVAGGRTDTQYF,TGTGCCAGCAGCGTAGCGGGGGGGAGGACAGATACGCAGTATTTT
TRBJ1-1,15,-,TRBV21-1,-,CASSNRAPRDTEAFF,TGTGCCAGCAGCAATAGGGCACCTCGGGACACTGAAGCTTTCTTT
TRBJ1-5,12,-,TRBV2,-,CASSQGGQPQHF,TGTGCCAGCAGTCAAGGGGGTCAGCCCCAGCATTTT
TRBJ2-1,15,-,TRBV11-1,-,CASSLLGGSWNEQFF,TGTGCCAGCAGCTTATTGGGGGGCAGTTGGAATGAGCAGTTCTTC
TRBJ2-3,15,TRBD2,TRBV2,once,CASSLSGDGTDTQYF,TGTGCCAGCAGTTTGAGCGGGGATGGCACAGATACGCAGTATTTT
TRBJ1-5,14,-,TRBV18,-,CASSPTLGMQPQHF,TGTGCCAGCTCACCAACCTTAGGCATGCAGCCCCAGCATTTT
TRBJ1-2,15,-,TRBV5-1,-,CASSLAHAANYGYTF,TGCGCCAGCAGCTTGGCACACGCCGCTAACTATGGCTACACCTTC
TRBJ2-7,11,-,TRBV27,-,CASSFQYEQYF,TGTGCCAGCAGTTTTCAATACGAGCAGTACTTC
TRBJ1-4,16,-,TRBV7-9,-,CASSFAGGDNSEKLFF,TGTGCCAGCAGCTTCGCCGGGGGGGATAATTCTGAAAAACTGTTTTTT
TRBJ2-1,15,TRBD2,TRBV5-8,once,CASSPRGGAYNEQFF,TGTGCCAGCAGCCCGCGCGGGGGGGCCTACAATGAGCAGTTCTTC
TRBJ1-6,15,-,TRBV7-3,-,CASSLSSAGNSPLHF,TGTGCCAGCAGCTTAAGCAGCGCAGGGAATTCACCCCTCCACTTT
TRBJ2-1,16,TRBD1,TRBV7-9,-,CASSLGSDRFNNEQFF,TGTGCCAGCAGCTTAGGTTCGGACAGGTTCAACAATGAGCAGTTCTTC
TRBJ1-4,15,TRBD1,TRBV19,-,CASSIMGQYNEKLFF,TGTGCCAGTAGTATTATGGGACAGTACAATGAAAAACTGTTTTTT
TRBJ2-7,13,-,TRBV6-5,-,CASGARGTMEQYF,TGTGCCAGCGGAGCCAGGGGGACTATGGAGCAGTACTTC
TRBJ2-3,17,-,TRBV5-1,-,CASSPEDEPQRGNTQYF,TGCGCCAGCAGCCCCGAGGACGAACCCCAACGCGGGAATACGCAGTATTTT